The 31 T cell receptor beta chains below were found in one sample sequenced in a study of blood T cell repertoires in COVID-19 (dated by TCRdb to 2018 to 2021). Receptors were amplified or captured by the immunoSEQ multiplex PCR assay. As stored in TCRdb, this immuneACCESS dataset retains in-frame rearrangements with V and J assigned. A fraction of the clones does not appear; measured against another copy, unresolved V genes explain less than half of the discrepancy, and the remainder lacks a known reason. A total of 65,000 to 90,000 clones appear in this sample, 88% of them only once. Approximately 4.6% of the sample comes from the top ten. Sequencing used peripheral blood. These receptors were taken from a human donor in a cohort sampled during active COVID-19.

V is TRBV14 and J is TRBJ2-5; 7 bases are a match to TRBD2. The CDR3 loop spans 15 amino acids. Per the germline V gene, CDR1 is SGHDN and CDR2 is FVKESK. V lost 4 bases and J lost 5; bases outside the gene matches: 10. In nucleotides, the CDR3 is TGTGCCAGCAGCCGTAGCGGGTGGGGCGTCGAGACCCAGTACTTC. Translation gives CASSRSGWGVETQYF.

The chain uses TRBV3-1 (or the pseudogene TRBV3-2) and TRBJ2-5; no definite D call. The CDR3 is made up of 14 amino acids. From germline, CDR1 is LGHDT and CDR2 YNNKEL (reference sequence). V lost 5 bases and J 4 bases, leaving 14 bases between the germline ends. The CDR3 nucleotides are TGTGCCAGCAGCTACACTATGGTCGGAGAGACCCAGTACTTC. It specifies CASSYTMVGETQYF.

This clone was seen just once. The chain couples TRBV19 to TRBJ1-5; TRBD1 might be the D (6 bases). Germline V gives CDR1 LNHDA, CDR2 SQIVND (reference sequence). V dropped 1 base and J dropped 3 bases, with 10 bases sitting between them. CDR3 length equals 15 residues. The CDR3 coding sequence is TGTGCCAGTAGTATAGGCGGGGGCCCCAATCAGCCCCAGCATTTT. It is translated as CASSIGGGPNQPQHF.

The sample holds one count of this clone. V usage is TRBV7-2 and J usage is TRBJ2-1; 8 bases are a match to TRBD2. The CDR3 has 15 amino acids. V dropped 4 bases and J dropped 4; count of bases not matched to a gene: 6. Per the germline V gene, CDR1 is SGHTA and CDR2 is FQGNSA. In DNA form, the CDR3 reads TGTGCCAGCAGCTCAAAGGCGGGGGGTTACAATGAGCAGTTCTTC. It is translated as CASSSKAGGYNEQFF. The whole variable domain, remainder taken from reference TRBV7-2 and TRBJ2-1, is GAGVSQSPSNKVTEKGKDVELRCDPISGHTALYWYRQSLGQGLEFLIYFQGNSAPDKSGLPSDRFSAERTGGSVSTLTIQRTQQEDSAVYLCASSSKAGGYNEQFFGPGTRLTVL.

The V and J genes are TRBV7-9 and TRBJ1-4; a possible D gene is TRBD1 (6 bases). CDR1 is SEHNR, CDR2 FQNEAQ, per germline (reference sequence). The CDR3 totals 16 residues. Between the trimmed V and J ends, which lost 7 bases and 7 bases, there was a span of 22 bases. CDR3 sequence reads: CASIAGRGSGLEKLFF. CDR3 coding DNA: TGTGCCAGCATTGCAGGGAGGGGGAGCGGGCTTGAAAAACTGTTTTTT. The variable domain in full, completed from reference TRBV7-9 and TRBJ1-4, reads DTGVSQNPRHKITKRGQNVTFRCDPISEHNRLYWYRQTLGQGPEFLTYFQNEAQLEKSRLLSDRFSAERPKGSFSTLEIQRTEQGDSAMYLCASIAGRGSGLEKLFFGSGTQLSVL.

This chain uses TRBV29-1 with TRBJ2-3, with 12 bases fitting TRBD2. CDR3 size: 14 residues. The J segment lost 4 bases and the V segment lost 3 bases, leaving 2 bases of the junction unmatched. Germline V CDR1 and CDR2: SQVTM, ANQGSEA. CDR3 bases: TGCAGCGTTGAGACTAGCGGGAGATCAGATACGCAGTATTTT. This encodes CSVETSGRSDTQYF.

This clone has a single count. V and J are TRBV24-1 and TRBJ2-2; TRBD2 matches at 7 bases. The V gene end was trimmed by 2 bases and the J gene end by 1 base; junction bases not matched to a gene: 3. The CDR3 sequence is 16 residues long. Germline V CDR1 and CDR2: KGHDR, SFDVKD. This CDR3 reads CATSDSGGENTGELFF. As DNA, the CDR3 is TGTGCCACCAGTGATTCTGGGGGGGAGAACACCGGGGAGCTGTTTTTT.

This clone was counted a single time. The genes are TRBV19 and TRBJ1-1, with 7 bases matching TRBD1. V dropped 4 bases and J dropped 0; count of bases not matched to a gene: 2. The CDR3 is made up of 14 amino acids. Looked up from germline, CDR1 is LNHDA and CDR2 is SQIVND (reference sequence). The CDR3 here is CASSTGQLNTEAFF. CDR3 coding DNA: TGTGCCAGTAGTACGGGACAGTTGAACACTGAAGCTTTCTTT.

This chain joins TRBV18 and TRBJ1-6, with D perhaps matching TRBD1 (6 bases). Germline CDR1 reads KGHSH; CDR2 reads LQKENI. This CDR3 has 14 residues. The germline V and J ends were trimmed by 3 bases and 8 bases, with 11 bases remaining between them. The CDR3 reads CASSPSGEYSPLHF. The CDR3 coding sequence is TGTGCCAGCTCACCGTCAGGGGAATATTCACCCCTCCACTTT.

The chain couples TRBV2 to TRBJ2-3, with a weak D call TRBD1 (5 bases). V dropped 2 bases and J dropped 2 bases, with 17 bases sitting between them. The germline V gene encodes CDR1 SNHLY and CDR2 FYNNEI. This CDR3 has 17 amino acids. Written as DNA, the CDR3 is TGTGCCAGCAGTGAACAGGTTCGCAGGGCCCTCACAGATACGCAGTATTTT. Protein sequence: CASSEQVRRALTDTQYF.

This chain uses TRBV6-2 or TRBV6-3 with TRBJ2-1; 12 bases are shared with TRBD2. Germline CDR1 MNHEY, CDR2 SVGEGT. The CDR3 extends over 16 amino acids. Trimming at V came to 6 bases and at J to 12 bases, leaving 15 bases not matched to a gene. The CDR3 DNA follows: TGTGCCAGCAGCCACCTCGGTGCTAGCGGGGGGGTACGGCAGTTCTTC. Its protein is CASSHLGASGGVRQFF.

By share of the sample, this clone is medium-sized. CDR3 sequence reads: CASSESTGINEQFF. The CDR3 nucleotides read TGCGCCAGCAGTGAGTCGACCGGGATCAATGAGCAGTTCTTC. V gene TRBV10-2 combines with J gene TRBJ2-1; D may be TRBD2 (5 bases). This CDR3 has 14 residues. Per the germline V gene, CDR1 is WSHSY and CDR2 is SAAADI. Trimming pared 0 bases from V and 6 bases from J, leaving 9 bases between.

The J gene is TRBJ2-5, the V gene TRBV5-4; 8 nucleotides agree with TRBD2. Germline CDR1 is SGHNT and CDR2 is YYREEE (reference sequence). The trim removed 5 bases at V and 5 bases at J, leaving 5 bases unmatched. This CDR3 is 13 amino acids long. CDR3 bases: TGTGCCAGCAGGAAATGGACTAGCGAGACCCAGTACTTC. It codes for CASRKWTSETQYF.

The chain recombines TRBV2 with TRBJ2-1, with D maybe TRBD2 (5 bases). Trimming took 5 bases from V and 8 from J, leaving 10 bases between them. The CDR3 spans 12 residues. The germline V gene has CDR1 SNHLY and CDR2 FYNNEI. The CDR3 DNA reads as TGTGCCAGCAGTTTCCGAGGGCATGAGCAGTTCTTC. It specifies CASSFRGHEQFF.

This chain joins TRBV7-2 and TRBJ1-5; 8 bases are a match to TRBD1. The V and J ends lost 1 base and 6 bases, in that order; junction bases with no gene match: 8. This CDR3 spans 16 amino acids. Per the germline V gene, CDR1 is SGHTA and CDR2 is FQGNSA. The CDR3 spells CASSLDSGGGFQPQHF. For the CDR3, the DNA is TGTGCCAGCAGCTTAGATTCAGGGGGCGGATTTCAGCCCCAGCATTTT.

The J gene is TRBJ2-1, the V gene TRBV7-2, with 7 bases matching TRBD2. From germline, CDR1 is SGHTA and CDR2 FQGNSA. CDR3 size: 15 residues. Trimming cost V 1 base and J 3 bases; bases outside gene matches: 3. CDR3 nucleotide sequence: TGTGCCAGCAGCTTAGTTCCTAGCGGCTACAATGAGCAGTTCTTC. Translating gives CASSLVPSGYNEQFF.

This clone was detected only once. V usage is TRBV7-2 and J usage is TRBJ1-3; D not resolved. Trimming removed 2 bases from V and 4 bases from J, with 9 bases in between. The CDR3 has 14 residues. The germline V gene has CDR1 SGHTA and CDR2 FQGNSA. The CDR3 protein is CASSLRGWGNTIYF. CDR3 sequence (DNA): TGTGCCAGCAGCTTACGGGGTTGGGGAAACACCATATATTTT.

This chain connects TRBV5-4 to TRBJ2-7; 14 positions match TRBD2. Germline-derived CDR1 and CDR2 are SGHNT and YYREEE (reference sequence). The CDR3 sequence is 16 residues long. V was pared by 2 bases and J by 4 bases, with 5 bases of the junction left unmatched. CDR3 in amino acids: CASSLTRTSGRYEQYF. DNA of the CDR3: TGTGCCAGCAGCTTAACGCGGACTAGCGGGAGGTACGAGCAGTACTTC.

V and J are TRBV6-5 and TRBJ1-5; a possible D gene is TRBD1 (6 bases). Trimming left V 6 bases short and J 5 bases short, with 11 bases between. Germline values: CDR1 MNHEY, CDR2 SVGAGI. This CDR3 has 13 residues. The CDR3: CASRMDSYQPQHF. The CDR3 region has the DNA TGTGCCAGCAGAATGGACAGCTATCAGCCCCAGCATTTT.

This rearrangement joins TRBV7-9 to TRBJ2-1; D is perhaps TRBD2 (6 bases). Per germline, CDR1 SEHNR and CDR2 FQNEAQ (reference sequence). The V end was cut by 6 bases, the J end by 6 bases, with 12 bases between. CDR3 size: 13 residues. The CDR3 protein is CASRARDSNEQFF. The CDR3 DNA reads TGTGCCAGCAGGGCCCGGGACTCCAATGAGCAGTTCTTC.

V is TRBV3-1 (or the pseudogene TRBV3-2) and J is TRBJ2-1; possibly TRBD2 for D (5 bases). The CDR3 has 13 amino acids. Germline-derived CDR1 and CDR2 are LGHDT and YNNKEL (reference sequence). V lost 6 bases and J lost 5, with 11 bases in between. The CDR3 spells CASSPGLNNEQFF. Written as DNA, the CDR3 is TGTGCCAGCAGTCCCGGACTGAACAATGAGCAGTTCTTC.

J is TRBJ2-1 and V is TRBV18, with 8 positions matching TRBD1. The germline V gene has CDR1 KGHSH and CDR2 LQKENI. The CDR3 totals 16 residues. V shed 6 bases, J shed 3 bases, and the junction held 10 bases outside the gene matches. CDR3 region: CASSLIQGQVYNEQFF. The DNA for the CDR3 is TGTGCCAGCTCGCTCATCCAGGGACAGGTCTACAATGAGCAGTTCTTC. The entire variable domain, with the rest obtained from reference TRBV18 and TRBJ2-1, is as follows: NAGVMQNPRHLVRRRGQEARLRCSPMKGHSHVYWYRQLPEEGLKFMVYLQKENIIDESGMPKERFSAEFPKEGPSILRIQQVVRGDSAAYFCASSLIQGQVYNEQFFGPGTRLTVL.

The rearrangement links TRBV7-9 to TRBJ1-5; 7 bases match TRBD1. V was clipped by 5 bases and J by 4 bases; unmatched bases: 5. Germline CDR1 reads SEHNR; CDR2 reads FQNEAQ (reference sequence). This CDR3 comprises 14 residues. In DNA, the CDR3 is TGTGCCAGCAGCCGTGGGACAGAGAATCAGCCCCAGCATTTT. Translating it yields CASSRGTENQPQHF.

The chain uses TRBV15 and TRBJ2-3; 10 nucleotides line up with TRBD2. The CDR3 extends over 19 amino acids. V lost 0 bases to trimming and J lost 0 bases; unmatched junction nucleotides: 9. Germline CDR1 and CDR2: LNHNV and YYDKDF (reference sequence). The CDR3 coding sequence is TGTGCCACCAGCAGAGAAGTGGGGGAACTAGCGGGGAGCACAGATACGCAGTATTTT. Translating it yields CATSREVGELAGSTDTQYF.

V gene TRBV11-2 combines with J gene TRBJ2-5, with a weak D call TRBD1 (6 bases). The CDR3 spans 14 residues. Germline values: CDR1 SGHAT, CDR2 FQNNGV. Trimming left V 5 bases short and J 0 bases short, with 10 bases between. The chain's CDR3 is CASSQDRYQETQYF. Here the CDR3 DNA reads TGTGCCAGCAGCCAAGACAGGTACCAAGAGACCCAGTACTTC. The full variable domain, with the rest looked up from reference TRBV11-2 and TRBJ2-5, is EAGVAQSPRYKIIEKRQSVAFWCNPISGHATLYWYQQILGQGPKLLIQFQNNGVVDDSQLPKDRFSAERLKGVDSTLKIQPAKLEDSAVYLCASSQDRYQETQYFGPGTRLLVL.

This clone was observed once. The chain links TRBV6-1 to TRBJ2-1, with 9 bases that match TRBD2. The CDR3 is 14 residues long. Germline lookup yields CDR1 MNHNS and CDR2 SASEGT. After removal of 3 bases from V and 8 bases from J, the junction contained 5 bases not matched to a gene. The chain's CDR3 is CASSEAGLAHEQFF. The CDR3 nucleotides read TGTGCCAGCAGTGAGGCGGGACTAGCTCATGAGCAGTTCTTC.

This chain links TRBV5-5 with TRBJ2-2, with D perhaps TRBD2 (5 bases). The CDR3 sequence is 17 residues long. Trimming pared 0 bases from V and 0 bases from J, leaving 12 bases between. CDR1 is SGHKS and CDR2 is YYEKEE in the germline V gene (reference sequence). Here the CDR3 reads CASSLAGSVANTGELFF. Here the CDR3 DNA reads TGTGCCAGCAGCTTGGCCGGTAGCGTCGCGAACACCGGGGAGCTGTTTTTT.

The gene calls are TRBV28 and TRBJ2-1, with 8 bases aligning to TRBD2. The CDR3 length is 15 residues. In germline, CDR1 is MDHEN, CDR2 SYDVKM. Unmatched junction bases numbered 11, after V lost 5 bases and J lost 8 bases. CDR3 sequence: CASSRGGGTRHEQFF. Here the CDR3 DNA reads TGTGCCAGCAGTAGGGGCGGGGGGACCCGCCATGAGCAGTTCTTC.

Only a few counts were recorded for this clone. The chain combines TRBV3-1 (or the pseudogene TRBV3-2) with TRBJ2-7; maybe TRBD2 (5 bases). The germline CDR1 and CDR2 sequences are LGHDT and YNNKEL (reference sequence). The CDR3 consists of 14 residues. Trimming left V 7 bases short and J 2 bases short, with 15 bases between. CDR3 loop: CASTVSGVPYEQYF. In nucleotides, the CDR3 is TGTGCCAGCACGGTCAGCGGTGTCCCCTACGAGCAGTACTTC.

The chain is built from TRBV4-1 and TRBJ1-1; D is uncertain. The CDR3 loop spans 16 amino acids. The V end lost 0 bases, the J end lost 1 base, and 12 bases lay between the germline ends. Germline assignment: CDR1 MGHRA and CDR2 YSYEKL. The DNA for the CDR3 is TGCGCCAGCAGCCAAGATGGAGGGTACGCGAACACTGAAGCTTTCTTT. It codes for CASSQDGGYANTEAFF.

The V gene is TRBV7-8, the J gene TRBJ1-1; D call uncertain. The V gene's germline CDR1 is SGHVS and CDR2 FQNEAQ. The CDR3 consists of 11 residues. V dropped 10 bases and J dropped 7 bases, with 13 bases sitting between them. CDR3 bases: TGTGCCATAGGGAGGAACGGTGAAGCTTTCTTT. It is translated as CAIGRNGEAFF.